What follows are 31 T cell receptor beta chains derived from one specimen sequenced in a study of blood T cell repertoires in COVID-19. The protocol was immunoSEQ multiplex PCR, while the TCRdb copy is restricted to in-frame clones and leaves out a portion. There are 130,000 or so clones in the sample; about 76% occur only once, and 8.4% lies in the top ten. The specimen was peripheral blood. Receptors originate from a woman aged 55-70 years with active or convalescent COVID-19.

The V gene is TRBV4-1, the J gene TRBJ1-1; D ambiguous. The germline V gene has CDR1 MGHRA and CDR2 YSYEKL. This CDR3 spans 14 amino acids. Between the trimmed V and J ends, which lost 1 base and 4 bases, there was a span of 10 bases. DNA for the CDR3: TGCGCCAGCAGCCAAGTCTACGAGGGCACTGAAGCTTTCTTT. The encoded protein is CASSQVYEGTEAFF.

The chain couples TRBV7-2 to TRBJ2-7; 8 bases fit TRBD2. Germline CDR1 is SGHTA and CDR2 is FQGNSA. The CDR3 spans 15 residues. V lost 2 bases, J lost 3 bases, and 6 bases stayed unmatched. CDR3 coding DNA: TGTGCCAGCAGCTTATCATCGGGACTAGTCTACGAGCAGTACTTC. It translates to CASSLSSGLVYEQYF.

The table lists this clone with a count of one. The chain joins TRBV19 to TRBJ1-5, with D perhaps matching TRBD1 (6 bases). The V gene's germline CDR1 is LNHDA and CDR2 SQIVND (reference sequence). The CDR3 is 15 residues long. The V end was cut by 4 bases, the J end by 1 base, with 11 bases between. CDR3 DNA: TGTGCCAGTAGTACGTCAGGGGTGAGCAATCAGCCCCAGCATTTT. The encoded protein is CASSTSGVSNQPQHF.

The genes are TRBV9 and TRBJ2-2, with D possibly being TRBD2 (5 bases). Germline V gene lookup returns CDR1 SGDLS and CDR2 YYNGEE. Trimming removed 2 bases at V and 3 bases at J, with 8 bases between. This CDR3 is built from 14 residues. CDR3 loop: CASSVGVYTGELFF. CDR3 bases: TGTGCCAGCAGCGTCGGGGTGTACACCGGGGAGCTGTTTTTT.

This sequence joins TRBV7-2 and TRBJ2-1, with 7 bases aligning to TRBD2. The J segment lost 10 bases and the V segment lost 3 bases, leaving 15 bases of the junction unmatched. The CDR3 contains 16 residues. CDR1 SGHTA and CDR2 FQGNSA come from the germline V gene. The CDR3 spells CASSFAGTGAGEEQFF. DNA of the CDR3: TGTGCCAGCAGCTTCGCTGGGACCGGGGCGGGAGAAGAGCAGTTCTTC.

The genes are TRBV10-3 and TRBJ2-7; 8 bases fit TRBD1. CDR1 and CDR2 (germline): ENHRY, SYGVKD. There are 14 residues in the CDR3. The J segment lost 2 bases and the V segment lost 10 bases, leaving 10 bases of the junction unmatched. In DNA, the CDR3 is TGTGCCACGGCCCGGACAGGGTCGGCCTACGAGCAGTACTTC. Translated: CATARTGSAYEQYF.

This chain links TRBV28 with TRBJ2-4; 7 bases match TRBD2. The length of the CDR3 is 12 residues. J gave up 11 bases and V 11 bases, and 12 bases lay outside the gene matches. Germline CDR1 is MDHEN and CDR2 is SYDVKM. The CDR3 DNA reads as TGTGCCGCCGGGACTACGTCTTACGTTCAGTACTTC. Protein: CAAGTTSYVQYF.

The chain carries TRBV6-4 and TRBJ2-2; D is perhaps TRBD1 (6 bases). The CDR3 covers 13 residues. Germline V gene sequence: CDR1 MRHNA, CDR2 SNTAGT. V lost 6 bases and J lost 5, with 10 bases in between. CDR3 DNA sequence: TGTGCCAGCAGGAGGGGGTTTACCGGGGAGCTGTTTTTT. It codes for CASRRGFTGELFF.

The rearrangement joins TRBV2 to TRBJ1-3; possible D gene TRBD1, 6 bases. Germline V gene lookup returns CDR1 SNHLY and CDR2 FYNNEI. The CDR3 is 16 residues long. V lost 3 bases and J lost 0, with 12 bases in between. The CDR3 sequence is CASSEGARRSGNTIYF. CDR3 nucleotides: TGTGCCAGCAGTGAGGGGGCCAGACGCTCTGGAAACACCATATATTTT.

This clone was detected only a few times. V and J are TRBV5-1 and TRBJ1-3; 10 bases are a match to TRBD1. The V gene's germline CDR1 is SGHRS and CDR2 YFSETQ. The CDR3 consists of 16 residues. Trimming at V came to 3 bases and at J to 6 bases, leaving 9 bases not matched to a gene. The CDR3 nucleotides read TGCGCCAGCAGCTCTACCCCCGGGACAGGGGTAAACACCATATATTTT. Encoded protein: CASSSTPGTGVNTIYF.

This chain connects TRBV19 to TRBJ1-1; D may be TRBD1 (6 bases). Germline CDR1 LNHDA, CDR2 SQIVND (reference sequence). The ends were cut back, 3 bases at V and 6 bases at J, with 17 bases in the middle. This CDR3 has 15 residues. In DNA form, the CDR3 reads TGTGCCAGTAGTATTGGGGTACAGGGCTTCGCTGAAGCTTTCTTT. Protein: CASSIGVQGFAEAFF.

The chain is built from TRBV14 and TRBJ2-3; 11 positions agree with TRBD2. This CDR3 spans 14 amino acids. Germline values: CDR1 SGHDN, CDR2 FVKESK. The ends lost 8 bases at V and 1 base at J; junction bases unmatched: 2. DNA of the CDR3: TGTGCCAGCGCGGGACTAGCGGGCACAGATACGCAGTATTTT. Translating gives CASAGLAGTDTQYF.

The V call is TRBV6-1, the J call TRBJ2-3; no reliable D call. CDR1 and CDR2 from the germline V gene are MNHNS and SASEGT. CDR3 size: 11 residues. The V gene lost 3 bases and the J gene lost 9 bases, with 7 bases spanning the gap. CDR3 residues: CASSDTNTQYF. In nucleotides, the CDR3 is TGTGCCAGCAGTGACACTAACACGCAGTATTTT.

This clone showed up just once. The CDR3 sequence: CASSLGGDEAFF. Here the CDR3 DNA reads TGTGCCAGCAGTTTAGGCGGGGACGAAGCTTTCTTT. This chain uses TRBV12-3 or TRBV12-4 with TRBJ1-1, with D tentatively TRBD1 (5 bases). The CDR3 has 12 amino acids. Trimming removed 1 base from V and 8 bases from J, with 8 bases in between.

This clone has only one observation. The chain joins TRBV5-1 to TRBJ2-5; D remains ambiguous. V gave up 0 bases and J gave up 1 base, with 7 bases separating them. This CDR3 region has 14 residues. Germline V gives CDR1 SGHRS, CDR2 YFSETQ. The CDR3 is CASSLETSQETQYF. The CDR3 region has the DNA TGCGCCAGCAGCTTGGAGACTTCCCAAGAGACCCAGTACTTC.

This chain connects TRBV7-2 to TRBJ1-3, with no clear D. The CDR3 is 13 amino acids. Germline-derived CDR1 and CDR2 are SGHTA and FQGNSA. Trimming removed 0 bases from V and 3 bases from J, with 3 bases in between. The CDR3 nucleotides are TGTGCCAGCAGCTTAGCCAGTGGAAACACCATATATTTT. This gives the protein CASSLASGNTIYF.

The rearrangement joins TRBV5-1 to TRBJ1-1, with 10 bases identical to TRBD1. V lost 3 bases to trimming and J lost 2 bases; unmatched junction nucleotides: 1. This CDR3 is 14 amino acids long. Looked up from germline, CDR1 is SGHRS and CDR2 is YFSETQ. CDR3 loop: CASSWTGGNTEAFF. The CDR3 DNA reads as TGCGCCAGCAGCTGGACAGGGGGTAACACTGAAGCTTTCTTT.

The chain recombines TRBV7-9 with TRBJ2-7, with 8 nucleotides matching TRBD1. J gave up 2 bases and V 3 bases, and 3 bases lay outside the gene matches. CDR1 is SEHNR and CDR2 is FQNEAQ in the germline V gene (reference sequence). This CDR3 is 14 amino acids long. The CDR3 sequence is CASSLGTGTYEQYV. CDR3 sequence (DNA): TGTGCCAGCAGCTTGGGGACAGGTACCTACGAGCAGTACGTC.

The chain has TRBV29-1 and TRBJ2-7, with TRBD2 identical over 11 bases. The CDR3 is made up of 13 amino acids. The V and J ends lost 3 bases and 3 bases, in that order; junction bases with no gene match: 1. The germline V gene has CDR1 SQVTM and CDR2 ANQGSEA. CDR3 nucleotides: TGCAGCGTTGAGACTAGCGGGAACTACGAGCAGTACTTC. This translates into CSVETSGNYEQYF.

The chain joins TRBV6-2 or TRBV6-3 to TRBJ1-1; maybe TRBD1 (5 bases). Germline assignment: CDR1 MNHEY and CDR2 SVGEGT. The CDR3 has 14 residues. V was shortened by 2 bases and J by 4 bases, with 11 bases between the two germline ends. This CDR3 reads CASSYAGGGTEAFF. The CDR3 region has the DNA TGTGCCAGCAGTTACGCCGGGGGTGGCACTGAAGCTTTCTTT.

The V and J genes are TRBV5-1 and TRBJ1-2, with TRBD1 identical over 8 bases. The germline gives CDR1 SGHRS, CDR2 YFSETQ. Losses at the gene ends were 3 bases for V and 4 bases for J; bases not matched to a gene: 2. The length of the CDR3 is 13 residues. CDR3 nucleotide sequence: TGCGCCAGCAGCTCACAGGGGGGCTATGGCTACACCTTC. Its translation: CASSSQGGYGYTF.

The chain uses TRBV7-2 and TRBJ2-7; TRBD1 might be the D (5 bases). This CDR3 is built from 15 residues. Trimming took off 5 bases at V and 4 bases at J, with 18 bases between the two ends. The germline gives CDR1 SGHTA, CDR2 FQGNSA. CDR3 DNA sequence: TGTGCCAGCAGCAGACGGACAATTTCCAGTTACGAGCAGTACTTC. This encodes CASSRRTISSYEQYF.

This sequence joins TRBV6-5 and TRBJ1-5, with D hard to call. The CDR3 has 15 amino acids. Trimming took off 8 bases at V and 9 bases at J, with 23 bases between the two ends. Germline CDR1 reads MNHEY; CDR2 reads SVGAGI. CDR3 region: CASCPSQAPLWPQHF. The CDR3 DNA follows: TGTGCCAGCTGTCCATCTCAAGCTCCGTTGTGGCCCCAGCATTTT.

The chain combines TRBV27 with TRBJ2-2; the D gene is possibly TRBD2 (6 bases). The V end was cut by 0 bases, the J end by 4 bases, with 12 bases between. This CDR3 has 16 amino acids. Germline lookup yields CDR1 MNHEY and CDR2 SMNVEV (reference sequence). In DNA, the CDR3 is TGTGCCAGCAGTTTATCGCTTAGCGGACGCACCGGGGAGCTGTTTTTT. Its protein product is CASSLSLSGRTGELFF.

The CDR3 spells CASSLERSTDTQYF. Written as DNA, the CDR3 is TGCGCCAGCAGCTTGGAGAGAAGCACAGATACGCAGTATTTT. This chain connects TRBV5-1 to TRBJ2-3; D unresolved. Trimming left V 0 bases short and J 0 bases short, with 5 bases between. The CDR3 has 14 residues. Germline-derived CDR1 and CDR2 are SGHRS and YFSETQ.

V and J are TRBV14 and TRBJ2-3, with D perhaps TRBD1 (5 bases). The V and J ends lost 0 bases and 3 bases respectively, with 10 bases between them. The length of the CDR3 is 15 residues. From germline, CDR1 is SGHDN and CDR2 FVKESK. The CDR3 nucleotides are TGTGCCAGCAGCCAAGATGACAAGGGGACAGATACGCAGTATTTT. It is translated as CASSQDDKGTDTQYF.

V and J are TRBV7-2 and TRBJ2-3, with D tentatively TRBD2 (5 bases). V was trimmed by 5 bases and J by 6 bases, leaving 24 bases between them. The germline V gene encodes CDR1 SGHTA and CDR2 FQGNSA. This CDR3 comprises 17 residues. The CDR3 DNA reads TGTGCCAGCAGCCTCCTTAGCAAGCGGCAACCTGGGGATACGCAGTATTTT. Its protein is CASSLLSKRQPGDTQYF. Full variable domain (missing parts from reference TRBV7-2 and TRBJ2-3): GAGVSQSPSNKVTEKGKDVELRCDPISGHTALYWYRQSLGQGLEFLIYFQGNSAPDKSGLPSDRFSAERTGGSVSTLTIQRTQQEDSAVYLCASSLLSKRQPGDTQYFGPGTRLTVL.

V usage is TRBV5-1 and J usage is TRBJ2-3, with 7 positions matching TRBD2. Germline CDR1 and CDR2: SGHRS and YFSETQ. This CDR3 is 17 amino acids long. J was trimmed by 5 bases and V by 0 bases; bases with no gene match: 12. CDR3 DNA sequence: TGCGCCAGCAGCTTGGCCTGGGACTACTATCTTAGAGATACGCAGTATTTT. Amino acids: CASSLAWDYYLRDTQYF. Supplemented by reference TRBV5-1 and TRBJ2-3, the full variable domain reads KAGVTQTPRYLIKTRGQQVTLSCSPISGHRSVSWYQQTPGQGLQFLFEYFSETQRNKGNFPGRFSGRQFSNSRSEMNVSTLELGDSALYLCASSLAWDYYLRDTQYFGPGTRLTVL.

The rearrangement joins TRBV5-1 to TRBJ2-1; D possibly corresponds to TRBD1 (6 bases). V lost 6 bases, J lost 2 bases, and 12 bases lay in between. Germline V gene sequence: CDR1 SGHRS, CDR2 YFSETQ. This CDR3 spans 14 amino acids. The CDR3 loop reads CASTGTSPYNEQFF. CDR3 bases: TGCGCCAGCACCGGGACATCTCCCTACAATGAGCAGTTCTTC.

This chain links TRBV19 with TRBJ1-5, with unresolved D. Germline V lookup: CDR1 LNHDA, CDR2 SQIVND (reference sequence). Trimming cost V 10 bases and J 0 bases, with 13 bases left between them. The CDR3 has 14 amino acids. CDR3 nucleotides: TGTGCCACCGTAGCGGCATATAGCAATCAGCCCCAGCATTTT. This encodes CATVAAYSNQPQHF.

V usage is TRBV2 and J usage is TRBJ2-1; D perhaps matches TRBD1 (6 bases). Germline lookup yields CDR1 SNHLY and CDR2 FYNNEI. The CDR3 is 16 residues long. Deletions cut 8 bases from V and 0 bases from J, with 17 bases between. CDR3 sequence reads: CASGYRVRTSYNEQFF. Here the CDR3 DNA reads TGTGCCAGCGGTTACAGGGTCAGGACCTCCTACAATGAGCAGTTCTTC.